This TCR beta chain came from a study of T cells in Graves' hyperthyroidism and ophthalmopathy. Study-wide findings and caveats: Blood held most thyroid clonotypes expanded above 0.001 frequency.

This clonotype was found many times. The antigen is undetermined. Trimming took 6 bases from V and 9 from J; bases not matched to a gene: 8. CDR3 length: 15 amino acids. Researchers took RNA transcripts and amplified the TCR beta CDR3 regions from them. TCR CDR3 regions were first amplified by RT-PCR with HTBI primers. TCRdb processed the multiplex PCR reads anew with MiXCR; each CDR3 protein has one entry. This sample has more than 55,000 distinct CDR3 sequences, with around 53% found just once. The study left out patients who had uncontrolled infection, other autoimmune disease, pregnancy or lactation.

The sequencing sample was made of blood. This receptor was obtained from a woman aged 55-70 years with Graves' ophthalmopathy. V and J are TRBV12-3 or TRBV12-4 and TRBJ1-6, with TRBD1 identical over 10 bases. This CDR3 reads CASSRRDRGGSPLHF. CDR3 coding DNA: TGTGCCAGCAGCCGCCGGGACAGGGGCGGTTCACCCCTCCACTTT.